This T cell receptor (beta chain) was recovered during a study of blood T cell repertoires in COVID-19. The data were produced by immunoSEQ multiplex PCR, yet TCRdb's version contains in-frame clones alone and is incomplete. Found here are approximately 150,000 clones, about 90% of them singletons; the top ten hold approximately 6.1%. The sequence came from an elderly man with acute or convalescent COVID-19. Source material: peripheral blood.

CDR3 in DNA: TGTGCCAGCAGCTTGGCTGGCCCTCTAGCCAAAAACATTCAGTACTTC. Its protein product is CASSLAGPLAKNIQYF. V is TRBV5-4 and J is TRBJ2-4; D remains unclear. V gave up 0 bases and J gave up 0 bases, with 10 bases separating them. The germline CDR1 and CDR2 sequences are SGHNT and YYREEE (reference sequence). The CDR3 spans 16 residues.